The 23 T cell receptor beta chains below come from one sample, sequenced in a study of cytomegalovirus exposure and HLA in healthy donors. The PCR ran on 60 Vbeta and 13 Jbeta primers. Sequencing was performed with immunoSEQ multiplex PCR; in TCRdb, only in-frame clones are kept and a portion is missing. In the table there are 150,000 to 200,000 clones, approximately 81% of which are singletons. Material for sequencing was PBMCs. All receptors derive from a male donor in good health and CMV-seronegative.

The rearrangement joins TRBV19 to TRBJ1-5, with D perhaps TRBD1 (5 bases). The CDR3 covers 15 residues. The V and J ends lost 3 bases and 7 bases respectively, with 16 bases between them. Germline V CDR1 and CDR2: LNHDA, SQIVND (reference sequence). The CDR3 nucleotides are TGTGCCAGTAGTATTGGTAACCGGGGGTGGCAGCCCCAGCATTTT. It is translated as CASSIGNRGWQPQHF.

This chain connects TRBV29-1 to TRBJ1-1; D not certain. Trimming removed 6 bases from V and 0 bases from J, with 11 bases in between. The CDR3 is 13 amino acids. Germline CDR1 and CDR2: SQVTM and ANQGSEA. The CDR3 coding sequence is TGCAGCGTCGCCCGGGTCCTGAACACTGAAGCTTTCTTT. Amino acid sequence: CSVARVLNTEAFF.

The chain has TRBV28 and TRBJ2-7; 11 nucleotides agree with TRBD2. The length of the CDR3 is 19 residues. J gave up 1 base and V 8 bases, and 19 bases lay outside the gene matches. In germline, CDR1 is MDHEN, CDR2 SYDVKM. The CDR3 protein is CASGRGDFSGRGSSYEQYF. CDR3 nucleotide sequence: TGTGCCAGCGGGAGGGGGGACTTTAGCGGGAGGGGATCATCCTACGAGCAGTACTTC.

The chain links TRBV5-1 to TRBJ2-4; 7 bases align to TRBD1. The CDR3 is 14 residues long. Trimming cost V 6 bases and J 2 bases; bases outside gene matches: 5. The germline CDR1 and CDR2 sequences are SGHRS and YFSETQ. The CDR3 is CASTEQGTKNIQYF. CDR3 sequence (DNA): TGCGCCAGCACCGAACAGGGGACCAAAAACATTCAGTACTTC.

This chain joins TRBV6-6 and TRBJ2-7; 8 nucleotides agree with TRBD2. Germline V gives CDR1 MNHNY, CDR2 SVGAGI (reference sequence). The CDR3 consists of 15 residues. Unmatched junction bases numbered 8, after V lost 0 bases and J lost 7 bases. CDR3 protein: CASSYSKAGEGEQYF. The CDR3 coding sequence is TGTGCCAGCAGTTACTCTAAAGCGGGGGAAGGTGAGCAGTACTTC.

This chain connects TRBV5-5 to TRBJ2-7; no definite D call. This CDR3 comprises 14 residues. V was clipped by 4 bases and J by 0 bases, with 11 bases between them. Germline CDR1 SGHKS, CDR2 YYEKEE (reference sequence). CDR3 sequence (DNA): TGTGCCAGCAGCCCTACCGACATCTCCTACGAGCAGTACTTC. This encodes CASSPTDISYEQYF.

In this sample, this clone turned up once. The chain has TRBV29-1 and TRBJ1-2; 7 nucleotides agree with TRBD1. This CDR3 has 15 residues. In germline, CDR1 is SQVTM, CDR2 ANQGSEA. V was clipped by 8 bases and J by 3 bases; unmatched bases: 15. DNA for the CDR3: TGCAGCTTGAGCCCCCTAGGACAGGCCGACTATGGCTACACCTTC. This codes for CSLSPLGQADYGYTF.

Only a few counts were recorded for this clone. The chain joins TRBV7-2 to TRBJ1-4; no reliable D call. The V end was cut by 5 bases, the J end by 0 bases, with 10 bases between. CDR1 is SGHTA and CDR2 is FQGNSA in the germline V gene. The length of the CDR3 is 15 residues. The CDR3 reads CASSLGTPTNEKLFF. The CDR3 coding sequence is TGTGCCAGCAGCCTAGGAACTCCAACTAATGAAAAACTGTTTTTT. The full variable domain, rest sourced from reference TRBV7-2 and TRBJ1-4, is GAGVSQSPSNKVTEKGKDVELRCDPISGHTALYWYRQSLGQGLEFLIYFQGNSAPDKSGLPSDRFSAERTGGSVSTLTIQRTQQEDSAVYLCASSLGTPTNEKLFFGSGTQLSVL.

The V call is TRBV11-3, the J call TRBJ2-2; 7 nucleotides match TRBD2. CDR1 SGHNT and CDR2 YENEEA come from the germline V gene. Germline trimming cut 1 base from V and 1 base from J; bases unmatched to any gene: 0. CDR3 length equals 15 residues. CDR3 nucleotides: TGTGCCAGCAGCTTAGGCGGGAGGAACACCGGGGAGCTGTTTTTT. Protein product: CASSLGGRNTGELFF.

V gene TRBV18 combines with J gene TRBJ2-5; TRBD2 might be the D (6 bases). With 0 bases removed from V and 7 bases from J, the gap between germline ends came to 6 bases. Germline CDR1 KGHSH, CDR2 LQKENI. The CDR3 has 12 residues. CDR3 amino acids: CASSPPGGTQYF. In DNA form, the CDR3 reads TGTGCCAGCTCACCACCCGGGGGGACCCAGTACTTC.

A single count supports this clone. The rearrangement joins TRBV6-1 to TRBJ2-2; D is undetermined. This CDR3 has 15 residues. The ends were cut back, 0 bases at V and 4 bases at J, with 9 bases in the middle. Germline CDR1 and CDR2: MNHNS and SASEGT. CDR3 in amino acids: CASSEARLPTGELFF. The CDR3 DNA reads as TGTGCCAGCAGTGAAGCCCGACTTCCCACCGGGGAGCTGTTTTTT.

The rearrangement uses TRBV9 and TRBJ2-5; TRBD2 aligns across 14 bases. The CDR3 runs 16 residues. The junction had 1 base not matched to a gene; V was cut back by 0 bases and J by 3 bases. The germline V gene has CDR1 SGDLS and CDR2 YYNGEE. CDR3 in DNA: TGTGCCAGCAGCGTAGTGACTAGCGGGGGGGAAGAGACCCAGTACTTC. Its protein is CASSVVTSGGEETQYF.

As DNA, the CDR3 is TGTGCCAGCAGCTTACCTCCGGGTGGTTCGGACTATGGCTACACCTTC. Translation gives CASSLPPGGSDYGYTF. This chain links TRBV7-2 with TRBJ1-2; D remains unclear. Germline V CDR1 and CDR2: SGHTA, FQGNSA. The length of the CDR3 is 16 residues. Trimming took 2 bases from V and 3 from J, leaving 16 bases between them.

The chain joins TRBV4-2 to TRBJ2-1, with 7 bases aligning to TRBD2. The germline gives CDR1 LGHNA, CDR2 YNFKEQ. V lost 4 bases, J lost 8 bases, and 11 bases stayed unmatched. This CDR3 is built from 15 residues. The CDR3 loop reads CASSPEAGAVHEQFF. DNA for the CDR3: TGTGCCAGCAGCCCAGAGGCGGGAGCCGTGCATGAGCAGTTCTTC.

The rearrangement links TRBV19 to TRBJ2-3; 8 bases line up with TRBD2. This CDR3 is 13 amino acids long. Germline assignment: CDR1 LNHDA and CDR2 SQIVND (reference sequence). Losses at the gene ends were 7 bases for V and 5 bases for J; bases not matched to a gene: 5. CDR3 nucleotides: TGTGCCAGTAAGGGACTAGGTGGAGATACGCAGTATTTT. Protein product: CASKGLGGDTQYF.

Only one count was recorded for this clone. The V call is TRBV5-1, the J call TRBJ1-2; weak D call: TRBD1 (6 bases). Germline V gene data show CDR1 as SGHRS and CDR2 as YFSETQ. CDR3 size: 15 residues. V gave up 3 bases and J gave up 4 bases, with 16 bases separating them. The CDR3 is CASSSGTLGAYGYTF. Written as DNA, the CDR3 is TGCGCCAGCAGCTCCGGGACATTAGGGGCCTATGGCTACACCTTC.

V usage is TRBV19 and J usage is TRBJ1-6; the match to TRBD1 covers 8 bases. The CDR3 totals 15 residues. V lost 5 bases and J lost 8; bases outside the gene matches: 8. CDR1 LNHDA and CDR2 SQIVND come from the germline V gene (reference sequence). This chain's CDR3 is CASSVQDRADSPLHF. CDR3 nucleotide sequence: TGTGCCAGTAGTGTTCAGGACAGGGCGGATTCACCCCTCCACTTT.

The chain couples TRBV19 to TRBJ2-3; D perhaps matches TRBD2 (6 bases). Germline CDR1 reads LNHDA; CDR2 reads SQIVND (reference sequence). The V gene lost 4 bases and the J gene lost 1 base, with 9 bases spanning the gap. The CDR3 is 14 residues long. DNA of the CDR3: TGTGCCAGTAGTAGGTGGGGGGGCACAGATACGCAGTATTTT. The encoded protein is CASSRWGGTDTQYF.

The chain uses TRBV7-6 and TRBJ2-7, with TRBD1 matching 12 bases. CDR3 length equals 22 residues. Germline values: CDR1 SGHVS, CDR2 FNYEAQ. After removal of 5 bases from V and 3 bases from J, the junction contained 26 bases not matched to a gene. The CDR3 nucleotides read TGTGCCAGCAGCACTACCTCTATGTTGGGGACAGGGGGCGCGACGAGGTTCTACGAGCAGTACTTC. Translating gives CASSTTSMLGTGGATRFYEQYF.

The CDR3 reads CASTRRVVSGETQYF. The CDR3 DNA follows: TGTGCCAGCACCCGCCGGGTGGTGTCGGGAGAGACCCAGTACTTC. This chain joins TRBV13 and TRBJ2-5; D remains ambiguous. Trimming took 7 bases from V and 4 from J, leaving 19 bases between them. This CDR3 is 15 amino acids long. Looked up from germline, CDR1 is PRHDT and CDR2 is FYEKMQ (reference sequence).

The chain joins TRBV11-3 to TRBJ2-7; 7 nucleotides align to TRBD2. The CDR3 extends over 16 amino acids. After removal of 5 bases from V and 5 bases from J, the junction contained 15 bases not matched to a gene. Germline CDR1 SGHNT, CDR2 YENEEA. For the CDR3, the DNA is TGTGCCAGCAGCCCAAGGGTGGGAGGGGAGTTCAACGAGCAGTACTTC. The encoded protein is CASSPRVGGEFNEQYF.

The V gene is TRBV7-9, the J gene TRBJ1-1, with 9 positions matching TRBD1. This CDR3 is built from 14 residues. CDR1 is SEHNR, CDR2 FQNEAQ, per germline (reference sequence). V was pared by 3 bases and J by 7 bases, with 6 bases of the junction left unmatched. The CDR3 DNA reads as TGTGCCAGCAGCTTCGTGGGACAGGGAGGTGAAGCTTTCTTT. It translates to CASSFVGQGGEAFF.

The rearrangement links TRBV6-5 to TRBJ2-7; tentatively, D is TRBD2 (5 bases). Deletions cut 2 bases from V and 3 bases from J, with 14 bases between. CDR1 and CDR2 from the germline V gene are MNHEY and SVGAGI. The CDR3 contains 15 residues. The CDR3 region is CASSYGVGRIYEQYF. The DNA for the CDR3 is TGTGCCAGCAGTTACGGGGTAGGGAGAATCTACGAGCAGTACTTC.